Listed here are 25 T cell receptor beta chains from one sample, sequenced in a study of blood T cells in healthy people across ages (dated by TCRdb to the mid-2010s). Library creation used 5' RACE. The second PCR ran for about 7 to 11 cycles and used a J-beta primer mix along with a sample-barcoded 5' primer. Using fastp trimming at Q25 and MiXCR clonotype assembly, TCRdb reanalyzed the public sequencing data and kept in-frame beta chains. Records with the same CDR3 protein are collapsed into one entry carrying the most frequent genes and DNA. This sample is represented by some 1,800,000 distinct CDR3 sequences; around 40% of them were singletons. Roughly 24% of the sample is held by the ten biggest clonotypes. The sequenced sample was blood. These receptors were obtained from a human donor in good health.

This clonotype showed up just a few times. The rearrangement uses TRBV7-2 and TRBJ2-7; the D gene is possibly TRBD2 (5 bases). The germline V gene has CDR1 SGHTA and CDR2 FQGNSA. V lost 7 bases, J lost 9 bases, and 16 bases lay in between. The CDR3 contains 12 residues. The CDR3 is CASILRFGGQYF. The CDR3 DNA is TGTGCCAGCATACTACGTTTCGGAGGGCAGTACTTC.

This clonotype showed up just a few times. The CDR3 DNA follows: TGCAGCGTCAACCTTCTCGCTTGGACAAAGAACACTGAAGCTTTCTTT. Translating gives CSVNLLAWTKNTEAFF. This chain links TRBV29-1 with TRBJ1-1; perhaps TRBD1 as D (5 bases). The CDR3 is 16 residues long. CDR1 SQVTM and CDR2 ANQGSEA come from the germline V gene. V was trimmed by 6 bases and J by 1 base, leaving 21 bases between them.

The rearrangement links TRBV30 to TRBJ2-4; D not certain. The J call may be wrong; the DNA end is better matched by TRBJ2-7. The CDR3 is 11 residues long. In germline, CDR1 is GTSNPN, CDR2 SVGIG (reference sequence). CDR3 sequence (DNA): TGTGCCTGGAGGCGTGGCTACGAGCAGTACTTC. It codes for CAWRRGYEQYF.

This chain's CDR3 is CASSKQGQLMNTEAFF. Here the CDR3 DNA reads TGTGCCAGCAGTAAGCAGGGACAGCTCATGAACACTGAAGCTTTCTTT. The rearrangement uses TRBV6-1 and TRBJ1-1, with TRBD1 matching 7 bases. CDR3 length equals 16 residues. Germline trimming cut 5 bases from V and 0 bases from J; bases unmatched to any gene: 9. Germline lookup yields CDR1 MNHNS and CDR2 SASEGT.

A single count supports this clonotype. The chain employs TRBV11-2 and TRBJ2-1; D is unresolved. Trimming took 3 bases from V and 10 from J, leaving 13 bases between them. CDR3 size: 13 residues. In germline, CDR1 is SGHAT, CDR2 FQNNGV. The CDR3 is CASSFDTPYEQFF. The CDR3 DNA follows: TGTGCCAGCAGCTTCGATACCCCCTACGAGCAGTTCTTC.

V usage is TRBV2 and J usage is TRBJ1-6, with 7 positions matching TRBD1. With 7 bases clipped from V and 6 bases from J, the junction kept 15 bases outside the gene matches. The length of the CDR3 is 17 residues. Per germline, CDR1 SNHLY and CDR2 FYNNEI. Here the CDR3 DNA reads TGTGCCAGCACCGATAACAGGGGACGGTTATTTAATTCACCCCTCCACTTT. Amino acid sequence: CASTDNRGRLFNSPLHF. The full variable domain, completed using reference TRBV2 and TRBJ1-6, is EPEVTQTPSHQVTQMGQEVILRCVPISNHLYFYWYRQILGQKVEFLVSFYNNEISEKSEIFDDQFSVERPDGSNFTLKIRSTKLEDSAMYFCASTDNRGRLFNSPLHFGNGTRLTVT.

The rearrangement links TRBV5-6 to TRBJ2-1, with 9 positions matching TRBD2. Germline CDR1 and CDR2: SGHDT and YYEEEE. The CDR3 runs 15 residues. Losses at the gene ends were 4 bases for V and 6 bases for J; bases not matched to a gene: 8. CDR3 sequence reads: CASSASTSGPNEQFF. The CDR3 bases are TGTGCCAGCAGCGCATCGACTAGCGGCCCCAATGAGCAGTTCTTC.

The gene calls are TRBV20-1 and TRBJ2-7; 8 positions match TRBD1. Unmatched junction bases numbered 11, after V lost 0 bases and J lost 4 bases. Germline lookup yields CDR1 DFQATT and CDR2 SNEGSKA (reference sequence). The CDR3 covers 16 residues. The CDR3 loop is CSARDLPTGERYEQYF. The DNA for the CDR3 is TGCAGTGCTAGAGACCTTCCGACAGGGGAGAGGTACGAGCAGTACTTC.

This clonotype was detected a few times. The V and J genes are TRBV7-3 and TRBJ2-4; possible D gene TRBD1, 6 bases. TRBJ2-7 matches the DNA end more closely, so the J call is doubtful. Germline V gene lookup returns CDR1 SGHTA and CDR2 FQGTGA. CDR3 length: 12 amino acids. CDR3 coding DNA: TGTGCCAGCAGCGCGGACAGTCACGAGCAGTACTTC. Its protein product is CASSADSHEQYF.

This clonotype has more than one count but fewer than ten. This chain uses TRBV29-1 with TRBJ1-1; 8 positions agree with TRBD1. V gave up 5 bases and J gave up 3 bases; unmatched junction bases: 8. This CDR3 region has 14 residues. Germline CDR1 and CDR2: SQVTM and ANQGSEA. The CDR3 loop reads CSVHPGGEDTEAFF. CDR3 nucleotides: TGCAGCGTTCACCCAGGGGGCGAGGACACTGAAGCTTTCTTT.

A few counts support this clonotype. The rearrangement links TRBV12-3 or TRBV12-4 to TRBJ1-1, with 9 bases matching TRBD1. The V gene end was trimmed by 3 bases and the J gene end by 5 bases; junction bases not matched to a gene: 4. The CDR3 contains 14 residues. The CDR3, as DNA: TGTGCCAGCAGTTTGGGGACAGGGTGGACTGAAGCTTTCTTT. Translation gives CASSLGTGWTEAFF.

V usage is TRBV7-2 and J usage is TRBJ2-5; 8 nucleotides agree with TRBD1. This CDR3 comprises 14 residues. With V trimmed by 5 bases and J by 5 bases, 7 bases remained unmatched. Germline V gene lookup returns CDR1 SGHTA and CDR2 FQGNSA. CDR3 nucleotide sequence: TGTGCCAGCAGCCGACAGGGGTTTTCCGAGACCCAGTACTTC. Protein: CASSRQGFSETQYF.

This clonotype occurred a few times. The CDR3 here is CASSQVSGGAAGDEQFF. The CDR3 DNA follows: TGCGCCAGCAGCCAAGTCAGCGGGGGGGCCGCGGGGGATGAGCAGTTCTTC. The rearrangement links TRBV4-3 to TRBJ2-1; 10 bases match TRBD2. CDR1 is LGHNA, CDR2 YSLEER, per germline. CDR3 length: 17 amino acids. The V and J ends lost 1 base and 8 bases, in that order; junction bases with no gene match: 11.

This clonotype was observed a handful of times. This chain connects TRBV2 to TRBJ1-2; maybe TRBD1 (6 bases). The V end was cut by 8 bases, the J end by 10 bases, with 11 bases between. The CDR3 runs 10 residues. Germline assignment: CDR1 SNHLY and CDR2 FYNNEI. CDR3: CASGQRSYTF. CDR3 coding DNA: TGTGCCAGCGGACAGAGGTCCTACACCTTC. The variable domain in full, with the rest retrieved from reference TRBV2 and TRBJ1-2, is EPEVTQTPSHQVTQMGQEVILRCVPISNHLYFYWYRQILGQKVEFLVSFYNNEISEKSEIFDDQFSVERPDGSNFTLKIRSTKLEDSAMYFCASGQRSYTFGSGTRLTVV.

The chain couples TRBV11-1 to TRBJ2-3, with TRBD1 matching 8 bases. In germline, CDR1 is SGHAT, CDR2 FQDESV (reference sequence). J gave up 3 bases and V 2 bases, and 16 bases lay outside the gene matches. The CDR3 spans 19 residues. CDR3 coding DNA: TGTGCCAGCAGCTTAACAACGAGACAACAGGGGGTTGTAACAGATACGCAGTATTTT. It codes for CASSLTTRQQGVVTDTQYF.

This clonotype was counted between two and nine times. The V gene is TRBV6-1, the J gene TRBJ2-2; possibly TRBD1 for D (6 bases). Germline V gene data show CDR1 as MNHNS and CDR2 as SASEGT. Trimming stripped 8 bases from V and 2 bases from J, with 9 bases between. This CDR3 contains 13 residues. The CDR3 nucleotides are TGTGCCAGCTCAGGGACAAACACCGGGGAGCTGTTTTTT. Its protein is CASSGTNTGELFF.

This clonotype has more than one count but fewer than ten. V gene TRBV12-3 or TRBV12-4 combines with J gene TRBJ2-5; 11 nucleotides line up with TRBD2. After removal of 4 bases from V and 5 bases from J, the junction contained 9 bases not matched to a gene. The CDR3 totals 16 residues. CDR3 sequence (DNA): TGTGCCAGCAGTTCGGTAGCGGGGGGGCCCGGGGAGACCCAGTACTTC. Its protein is CASSSVAGGPGETQYF.

CDR3 sequence reads: CASRNGAGTGTYEQYF. The CDR3 DNA reads as TGTGCCAGCAGGAACGGGGCGGGGACAGGGACCTACGAGCAGTACTTC. The genes are TRBV5-5 and TRBJ2-7; 9 bases agree with TRBD1. CDR3 length: 16 amino acids. The junction had 11 bases not matched to a gene; V was cut back by 5 bases and J by 2 bases. Germline CDR1 and CDR2: SGHKS and YYEKEE (reference sequence). The full variable domain, in which reference TRBV5-5 and TRBJ2-7 provide the parts outside the CDR3, is DAGVTQSPTHLIKTRGQQVTLRCSPISGHKSVSWYQQVLGQGPQFIFQYYEKEERGRGNFPDRFSARQFPNYSSELNVNALLLGDSALYLCASRNGAGTGTYEQYFGPGTRLTVT.

The V and J genes are TRBV29-1 and TRBJ1-1, with 8 bases that match TRBD1. V was clipped by 5 bases and J by 7 bases; unmatched bases: 9. CDR3 length equals 13 residues. The germline V gene has CDR1 SQVTM and CDR2 ANQGSEA. The CDR3 region has the DNA TGCAGCGTTAACCGGGACAGGCAGTTTGAAGCTTTCTTT. Protein product: CSVNRDRQFEAFF.

Concerning this clonotype itself: One junction end disagrees with the germline gene, perhaps due to a read error. The gene calls are TRBV7-9 and TRBJ1-1, with D uncertain. The CDR3 runs 15 residues. CDR1 is SEHNR, CDR2 FQNEAQ, per germline (reference sequence). The CDR3 spells CASSLPVSMNTEAFF. In nucleotides, the CDR3 is TGCGCCAGCAGCCTACCTGTCTCAATGAACACTGAAGCTTTCTTT.

This rearrangement joins TRBV7-9 to TRBJ2-1; 9 nucleotides agree with TRBD2. V lost 6 bases to trimming and J lost 3 bases; unmatched junction nucleotides: 6. Germline CDR1 and CDR2: SEHNR and FQNEAQ (reference sequence). The CDR3 contains 15 residues. Here the CDR3 reads CASSPTSGYYNEQFF. The CDR3 DNA reads TGTGCCAGCAGTCCGACTAGCGGTTACTACAATGAGCAGTTCTTC.

The V gene is TRBV7-8, the J gene TRBJ2-1; TRBD2 is a possible D gene (6 bases). This CDR3 comprises 18 residues. CDR1 is SGHVS, CDR2 FQNEAQ, per germline. Trimming took off 0 bases at V and 0 bases at J, with 15 bases between the two ends. The CDR3 sequence is CASSLATGAPSSYNEQFF. CDR3 DNA: TGTGCCAGCAGCTTAGCTACGGGAGCGCCCAGCTCCTACAATGAGCAGTTCTTC.

The chain joins TRBV20-1 to TRBJ1-5; D might be TRBD1 (6 bases). Germline V gene sequence: CDR1 DFQATT, CDR2 SNEGSKA (reference sequence). The CDR3 is 12 residues long. V was pared by 6 bases and J by 7 bases, with 13 bases between. The CDR3 coding sequence is TGCAGTGCAAAGGGGGGGCAACAGCCCCAGCATTTT. Protein product: CSAKGGQQPQHF.

This clonotype was counted only a few times. The genes are TRBV5-1 and TRBJ2-5; D possibly corresponds to TRBD1 (6 bases). CDR3 length: 15 amino acids. The V gene lost 0 bases and the J gene lost 5 bases, with 14 bases spanning the gap. Per germline, CDR1 SGHRS and CDR2 YFSETQ. The CDR3 sequence is CASSLETGSGETQYF. The CDR3 DNA reads as TGCGCCAGCAGCTTGGAAACAGGGTCAGGGGAGACCCAGTACTTC.

A few counts support this clonotype. This rearrangement joins TRBV6-5 to TRBJ2-7; 12 bases match TRBD1. The CDR3 loop spans 15 amino acids. From germline, CDR1 is MNHEY and CDR2 SVGAGI. Trimming took 2 bases from V and 4 from J; bases not matched to a gene: 3. The CDR3, as DNA: TGTGCCAGCAGTTACGGGACAGGGGGCACTTACGAGCAGTACTTC. Its protein is CASSYGTGGTYEQYF.